The present T cell receptor beta chain was sequenced within a study of T cell clonality in common variable immunodeficiency. Whole-study findings and limits: CVID subjects had higher TCRbeta clonality than healthy controls, most marked in about a third. Fewer deletions and N-nucleotide insertions were reportedly seen in common variable immunodeficiency TCR beta sequences. What drives increased CVID clonality needs T cell subpopulation sequencing.

All CVID subjects were on immunoglobulin replacement for at least one year. About this clone itself: Its antigen remains unidentified. The read finishes 3 residues shy of the CDR3 end, and the germline J gene is used to complete it.

V lost 0 bases to trimming and J lost 7 bases; unmatched junction nucleotides: 12. The CDR3 is 18 amino acids. Only in-frame clones appear in the TCRdb table, and some are missing; sequencing was by immunoSEQ multiplex PCR. Altogether 23,000 or so clones were found in the sample, and no singletons occur. The sequencing input was peripheral blood mononuclear cells. The genes are TRBV23-1 and TRBJ2-1; 10 bases match TRBD2. Being an ORF, TRBV23-1 has a function that is uncertain. The source of this sequence is a human donor with common variable immunodeficiency. The DNA read from the CDR3 is TGCGCCAGCAGTCAATCGAGAAGCGGGAGGGCCGTAGGGAATGAG. This sequence encodes CASSQSRSGRAVGNE. In full, the CDR3 is CASSQSRSGRAVGNEQFF.